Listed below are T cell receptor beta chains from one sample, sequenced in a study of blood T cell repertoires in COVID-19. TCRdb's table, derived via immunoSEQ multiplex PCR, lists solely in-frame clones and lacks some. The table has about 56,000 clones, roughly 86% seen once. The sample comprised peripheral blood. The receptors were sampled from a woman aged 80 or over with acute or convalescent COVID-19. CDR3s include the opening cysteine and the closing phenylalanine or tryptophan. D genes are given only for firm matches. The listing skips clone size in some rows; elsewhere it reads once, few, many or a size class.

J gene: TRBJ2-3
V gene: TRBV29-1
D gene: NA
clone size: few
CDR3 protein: CSVEDMTETNTQYF
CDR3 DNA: TGCAGCGTTGAAGATATGACAGAAACGAATACGCAGTATTTT

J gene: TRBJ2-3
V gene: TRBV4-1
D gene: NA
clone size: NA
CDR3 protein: CASSPYPGTLSTDTQYF
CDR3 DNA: TGCGCCAGCAGCCCCTACCCCGGGACACTTAGCACAGATACGCAGTATTTT

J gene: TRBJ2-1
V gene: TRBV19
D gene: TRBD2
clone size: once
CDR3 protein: CASSIDPRGGASEQFF
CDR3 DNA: TGTGCCAGTAGTATAGATCCTCGCGGGGGGGCGTCTGAGCAGTTCTTC

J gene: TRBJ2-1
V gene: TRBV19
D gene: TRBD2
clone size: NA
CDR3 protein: CASSMAGGPEQFF
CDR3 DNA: TGTGCCAGTAGTATGGCGGGAGGGCCCGAGCAGTTCTTC

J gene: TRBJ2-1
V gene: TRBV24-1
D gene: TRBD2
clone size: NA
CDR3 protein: CATSDSTTSGRFPYNEQFF
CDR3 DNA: TGTGCCACCAGTGATTCCACGACTAGCGGGAGGTTCCCCTACAATGAGCAGTTCTTC

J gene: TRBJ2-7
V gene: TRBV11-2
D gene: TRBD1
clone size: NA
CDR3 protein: CASSPHAGTAYEQYF
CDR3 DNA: TGTGCCAGCAGCCCCCATGCCGGGACAGCCTACGAGCAGTACTTC

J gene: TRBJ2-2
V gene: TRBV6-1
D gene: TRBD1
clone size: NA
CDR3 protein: CASSERTGLPGELFF
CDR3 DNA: TGTGCCAGCAGTGAAAGGACAGGGTTACCCGGGGAGCTGTTTTTT

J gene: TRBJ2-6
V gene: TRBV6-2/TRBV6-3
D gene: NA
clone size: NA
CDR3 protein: CASSYQGSNPGANVLTF
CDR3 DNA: TGTGCCAGCAGTTATCAGGGCTCGAATCCTGGGGCCAACGTCCTGACTTTC

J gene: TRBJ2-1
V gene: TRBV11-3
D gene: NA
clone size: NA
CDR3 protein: CASSRTGEQFF
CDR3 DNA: TGTGCCAGCAGCCGGACTGGCGAGCAGTTCTTC

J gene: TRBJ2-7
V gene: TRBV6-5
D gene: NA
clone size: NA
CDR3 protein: CASSNIRTTTYEQYF
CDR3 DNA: TGTGCCAGCAGTAACATTCGGACAACCACCTACGAGCAGTACTTC

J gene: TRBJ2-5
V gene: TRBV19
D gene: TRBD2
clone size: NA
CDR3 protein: CASSSGLAGRETQYF
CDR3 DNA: TGTGCCAGTAGTTCGGGACTAGCGGGGAGAGAGACCCAGTACTTC

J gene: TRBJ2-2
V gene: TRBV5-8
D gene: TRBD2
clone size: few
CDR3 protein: CASSLRLAGSGELFF
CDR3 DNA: TGTGCCAGCAGCCTACGACTAGCGGGTTCCGGGGAGCTGTTTTTT

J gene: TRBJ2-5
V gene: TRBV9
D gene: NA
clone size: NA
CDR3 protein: CASSVERNTETQYF
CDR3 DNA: TGTGCCAGCAGCGTAGAGAGGAACACCGAGACCCAGTACTTC

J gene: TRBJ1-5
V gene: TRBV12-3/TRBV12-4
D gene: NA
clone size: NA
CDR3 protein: CASSLYGDQPQHF
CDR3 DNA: TGTGCCAGCAGTTTATACGGGGATCAGCCCCAGCATTTT

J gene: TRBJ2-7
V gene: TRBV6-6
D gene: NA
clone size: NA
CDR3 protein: CASSYSKSYREGEQYF
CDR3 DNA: TGTGCCAGCAGTTACTCGAAGTCGTACAGGGAGGGGGAGCAGTACTTC

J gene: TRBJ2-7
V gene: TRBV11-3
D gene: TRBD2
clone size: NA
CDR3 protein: CASSPTSGSYEQYF
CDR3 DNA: TGTGCCAGCAGCCCGACTAGCGGGAGTTACGAGCAGTACTTC

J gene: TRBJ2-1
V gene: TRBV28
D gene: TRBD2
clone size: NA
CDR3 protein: CASAGTSGRSRYNEQFF
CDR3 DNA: TGTGCCAGCGCCGGGACTAGCGGGAGGTCACGGTACAATGAGCAGTTCTTC

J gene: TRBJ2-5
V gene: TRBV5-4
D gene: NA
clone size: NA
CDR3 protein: CASSADGPSRAQYF
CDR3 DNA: TGTGCCAGCAGCGCGGACGGTCCGTCGAGGGCCCAGTACTTC

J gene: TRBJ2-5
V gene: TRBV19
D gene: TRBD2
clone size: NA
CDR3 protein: CASSTGLAVKETQYF
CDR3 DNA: TGTGCCAGTAGTACAGGACTAGCGGTGAAAGAGACCCAGTACTTC

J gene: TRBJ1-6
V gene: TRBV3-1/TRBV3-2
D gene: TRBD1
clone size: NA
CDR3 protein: CASSPGTGGSHNSPLHF
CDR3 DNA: TGTGCCAGCAGCCCAGGGACAGGGGGCAGTCATAATTCACCCCTCCACTTT

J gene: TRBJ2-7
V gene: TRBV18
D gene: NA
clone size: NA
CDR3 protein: CASSPLIGDTDEQYF
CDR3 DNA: TGTGCCAGCTCACCACTAATAGGGGATACCGACGAGCAGTACTTC

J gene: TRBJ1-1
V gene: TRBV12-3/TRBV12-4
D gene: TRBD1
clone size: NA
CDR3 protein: CASRLGQGTEAFF
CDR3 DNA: TGTGCCAGCCGACTTGGACAGGGCACTGAAGCTTTCTTT

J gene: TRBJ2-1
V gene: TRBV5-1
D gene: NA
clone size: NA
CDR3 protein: CASSWDKNEQFF
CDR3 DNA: TGCGCCAGCAGTTGGGACAAGAATGAGCAGTTCTTC

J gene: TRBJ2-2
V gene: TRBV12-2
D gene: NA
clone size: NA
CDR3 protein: CASRPAGTGELFF
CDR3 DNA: TGTGCAAGTCGCCCAGCGGGCACCGGGGAGCTGTTTTTT

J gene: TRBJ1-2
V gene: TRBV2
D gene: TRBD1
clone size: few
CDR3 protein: CASKSGTGFGYTF
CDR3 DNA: TGTGCCAGCAAATCCGGGACAGGTTTTGGCTACACCTTC

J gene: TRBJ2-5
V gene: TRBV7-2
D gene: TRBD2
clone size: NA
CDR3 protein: CASSSSRTSGGPQETQYF
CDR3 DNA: TGTGCCAGCAGCTCCAGTAGGACTAGCGGGGGGCCCCAAGAGACCCAGTACTTC

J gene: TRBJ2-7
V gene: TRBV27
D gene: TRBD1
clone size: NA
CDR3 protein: CASGPPRTGFHEQYF
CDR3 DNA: TGTGCCAGCGGACCCCCCAGGACAGGGTTCCACGAGCAGTACTTC

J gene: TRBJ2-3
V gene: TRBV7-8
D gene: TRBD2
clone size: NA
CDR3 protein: CASSLDASGRAISFTDTQYF
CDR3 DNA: TGTGCCAGCAGCTTAGACGCTAGCGGGAGGGCCATTAGTTTCACAGATACGCAGTATTTT

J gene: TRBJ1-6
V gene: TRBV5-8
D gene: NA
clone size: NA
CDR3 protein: CASSPAGFNNSPLHF
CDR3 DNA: TGTGCCAGCAGCCCGGCGGGGTTTAATAATTCACCCCTCCACTTT